The rows below give T cell receptor beta chains drawn from one sample of a study of blood T cell repertoires in COVID-19. Here immunoSEQ multiplex PCR was the method, and the copy in TCRdb shows in-frame clones only, minus some. The sample yields about 110,000 clones, 84% seen once. Source material: peripheral blood. The receptors were gathered from a woman aged 55-70 years with acute or convalescent COVID-19. CDR3s include the opening cysteine and the closing phenylalanine or tryptophan. Each record gives: clone size, D gene, J gene, V gene, CDR3 DNA, CDR3 protein. A D gene is named only where the DNA matches it firmly. Size is stated for part of the rows, as once, few or many counts, or as a class when the clone is expanded.

clone size: once; D gene: NA; J gene: TRBJ1-4; V gene: TRBV2; CDR3 DNA: TGTGCCACCGAACAAGACAGGGAAAAACTGTTTTTT; CDR3 protein: CATEQDREKLFF
clone size: NA; D gene: TRBD1; J gene: TRBJ2-1; V gene: TRBV19; CDR3 DNA: TGTGCCAGTAGTATCGGCCAGGGGGACAATGAGCAGTTCTTC; CDR3 protein: CASSIGQGDNEQFF
clone size: NA; D gene: TRBD2; J gene: TRBJ2-1; V gene: TRBV15; CDR3 DNA: TGTGCCACCAGCAGGGGGGGGGTTGGCAATGAGCAGTTCTTC; CDR3 protein: CATSRGGVGNEQFF
clone size: NA; D gene: TRBD2; J gene: TRBJ2-3; V gene: TRBV15; CDR3 DNA: TGTGCCACCAGCTCCCCTTTTGCCCTAGCGGGATCAGATACGCAGTATTTT; CDR3 protein: CATSSPFALAGSDTQYF
clone size: NA; D gene: TRBD2; J gene: TRBJ2-1; V gene: TRBV20-1; CDR3 DNA: TGCAGTGCTAGTTTGGCGGGAGGAGTCACAAATGAGCAGTTCTTC; CDR3 protein: CSASLAGGVTNEQFF
clone size: NA; D gene: NA; J gene: TRBJ2-4; V gene: TRBV2; CDR3 DNA: TGTGCCAGCACTCAAATCGGTTTGCAGTACTTC; CDR3 protein: CASTQIGLQYF
clone size: once; D gene: NA; J gene: TRBJ1-6; V gene: TRBV18; CDR3 DNA: TGTGCCAGCTCACCGTCCGGGGGAGATTCACCCCTCCACTTT; CDR3 protein: CASSPSGGDSPLHF
clone size: NA; D gene: NA; J gene: TRBJ1-1; V gene: TRBV5-1; CDR3 DNA: TGCGCCAGCAGCGCTGCCGTGGGAGGGAACACTGAAGCTTTCTTT; CDR3 protein: CASSAAVGGNTEAFF
clone size: NA; D gene: TRBD2; J gene: TRBJ2-6; V gene: TRBV30; CDR3 DNA: TGTGCCTGGAGTGCGGCGGGAGGGGGATCTGGGGCCAACGTCCTGACTTTC; CDR3 protein: CAWSAAGGGSGANVLTF
clone size: NA; D gene: TRBD1; J gene: TRBJ1-3; V gene: TRBV7-2; CDR3 DNA: TGTGCCAGCAGCTTACACGGGACAGAACCTGGAAACACCATATATTTT; CDR3 protein: CASSLHGTEPGNTIYF
clone size: NA; D gene: TRBD1; J gene: TRBJ2-7; V gene: TRBV7-8; CDR3 DNA: TGTGCCAGCAGCTTAGCGGTTAGGGGGCCCAACGAGCAGTACTTC; CDR3 protein: CASSLAVRGPNEQYF
clone size: NA; D gene: NA; J gene: TRBJ1-1; V gene: TRBV5-5; CDR3 DNA: TGTGCCAGCAGCTTGTCGGGGGTCACTGAAGCTTTCTTT; CDR3 protein: CASSLSGVTEAFF
clone size: NA; D gene: TRBD2; J gene: TRBJ2-2; V gene: TRBV2; CDR3 DNA: TGTGCCAGCAGGGTGACTAGCGGGAGGGCCGGCGGGGAGCTGTTTTTT; CDR3 protein: CASRVTSGRAGGELFF
clone size: NA; D gene: TRBD1; J gene: TRBJ1-1; V gene: TRBV7-8; CDR3 DNA: TGTGCCAGCAGCCCCGGGACAGGGTGGATACCCAACACTGAAGCTTTCTTT; CDR3 protein: CASSPGTGWIPNTEAFF
clone size: once; D gene: TRBD2; J gene: TRBJ2-5; V gene: TRBV9; CDR3 DNA: TGTGCCAGCAGCGTAACTAGCGGGAGAGAGACCCAGTACTTC; CDR3 protein: CASSVTSGRETQYF
clone size: NA; D gene: TRBD1; J gene: TRBJ2-6; V gene: TRBV9; CDR3 DNA: TGTGCCAGCAGCATGGGTCCGGACAGGGATGTTTCTGGGGCCAACGTCCTGACTTTC; CDR3 protein: CASSMGPDRDVSGANVLTF
clone size: NA; D gene: NA; J gene: TRBJ1-1; V gene: TRBV5-6; CDR3 DNA: TGTGCCAGCAGCGTTCCGGGAATGAACACTGAAGCTTTCTTT; CDR3 protein: CASSVPGMNTEAFF
clone size: NA; D gene: TRBD1; J gene: TRBJ1-2; V gene: TRBV6-5; CDR3 DNA: TGTGCCAGCAGTCCGACAGGGGGGGGAGGCTACACCTTC; CDR3 protein: CASSPTGGGGYTF
clone size: NA; D gene: NA; J gene: TRBJ2-2; V gene: TRBV5-1; CDR3 DNA: TGCGCCAGCAGCCTACAGGGGAACACCGGGGAGCTGTTTTTT; CDR3 protein: CASSLQGNTGELFF
clone size: NA; D gene: NA; J gene: TRBJ2-5; V gene: TRBV27; CDR3 DNA: TGTGCCAGCAGCCCTAGCTACAGGGTCGAGACCCAGTACTTC; CDR3 protein: CASSPSYRVETQYF
clone size: NA; D gene: TRBD2; J gene: TRBJ2-1; V gene: TRBV7-9; CDR3 DNA: TGTGCCAGCAGCCAGGGACTAGCGGGGAATAGGGATGAGCAGTTCTTC; CDR3 protein: CASSQGLAGNRDEQFF
clone size: once; D gene: NA; J gene: TRBJ2-2; V gene: TRBV28; CDR3 DNA: TGTGCCAGCAGTCCAATAGGAGCGAACACCGGGGAGCTGTTTTTT; CDR3 protein: CASSPIGANTGELFF
clone size: NA; D gene: TRBD1; J gene: TRBJ1-1; V gene: TRBV6-5; CDR3 DNA: TGTGCCAGCAGGGCCGGGACAGGGGGTTCTGAAGCTTTCTTT; CDR3 protein: CASRAGTGGSEAFF
clone size: NA; D gene: TRBD2; J gene: TRBJ2-3; V gene: TRBV4-1; CDR3 DNA: TGCGCCAGCAGCCACCTAGCGGGGGCAGAGGATACGCAGTATTTT; CDR3 protein: CASSHLAGAEDTQYF
clone size: NA; D gene: NA; J gene: TRBJ1-2; V gene: TRBV2; CDR3 DNA: TGTGCCAGCATCCGGACTGATCTGAACTATGGCTACACCTTC; CDR3 protein: CASIRTDLNYGYTF
clone size: NA; D gene: NA; J gene: TRBJ1-4; V gene: TRBV5-1; CDR3 DNA: TGCGCCAGCAGCCCCGCTCTGGGCGCAACTAATGAAAAACTGTTTTTT; CDR3 protein: CASSPALGATNEKLFF
clone size: NA; D gene: NA; J gene: TRBJ1-4; V gene: TRBV24-1; CDR3 DNA: TGTGCCACCAGTGATTTAGGAGGGGGGGGTGAAAAACTGTTTTTT; CDR3 protein: CATSDLGGGGEKLFF
clone size: NA; D gene: TRBD2; J gene: TRBJ2-7; V gene: TRBV5-1; CDR3 DNA: TGCGCCAGCAGCCCTAGCGGGAGTCTGTACGAGCAGTACTTC; CDR3 protein: CASSPSGSLYEQYF
clone size: NA; D gene: TRBD1; J gene: TRBJ1-2; V gene: TRBV4-1; CDR3 DNA: TGCGCCAGCAGCCAGGGACAGAGCTATGGCTACACCTTC; CDR3 protein: CASSQGQSYGYTF
clone size: NA; D gene: NA; J gene: TRBJ1-1; V gene: TRBV5-1; CDR3 DNA: TGCGCCAGCAGCTTGGGTATGAACACTGAAGCTTTCTTT; CDR3 protein: CASSLGMNTEAFF
clone size: NA; D gene: NA; J gene: TRBJ2-5; V gene: TRBV5-4; CDR3 DNA: TGTGCCAGCAGCCTAGGACAGAGAGCACAAGAGACCCAGTACTTC; CDR3 protein: CASSLGQRAQETQYF
clone size: once; D gene: TRBD1; J gene: TRBJ2-7; V gene: TRBV29-1; CDR3 DNA: TGCAGCGTTGAAGAGACAGGGGGCAGCGAGCAGTACTTC; CDR3 protein: CSVEETGGSEQYF
clone size: NA; D gene: TRBD1; J gene: TRBJ2-5; V gene: TRBV5-5; CDR3 DNA: TGTGCCAGCAGCTTGATCGGACAGGAGGAGACCCAGTACTTC; CDR3 protein: CASSLIGQEETQYF
clone size: NA; D gene: TRBD1; J gene: TRBJ2-1; V gene: TRBV6-5; CDR3 DNA: TGTGCCAGCACCACCGGACAGGGTTTTTTTGAGCAGTTCTTC; CDR3 protein: CASTTGQGFFEQFF
clone size: NA; D gene: TRBD2; J gene: TRBJ2-1; V gene: TRBV7-3; CDR3 DNA: TGTGCCAGCAGCTTGTCCGGGACTAGCGGGAGTGGGACCAATGAGCAGTTCTTC; CDR3 protein: CASSLSGTSGSGTNEQFF
clone size: NA; D gene: TRBD2; J gene: TRBJ2-1; V gene: TRBV5-1; CDR3 DNA: TGCGCCAGCAGTCCTACCGGGACTAGCGGTTGGACGCAGTTCTTC; CDR3 protein: CASSPTGTSGWTQFF
clone size: NA; D gene: TRBD1; J gene: TRBJ1-1; V gene: TRBV7-9; CDR3 DNA: TGTGCCAGCAGCTTAGGACAGGGGAACACTGAAGCTTTCTTT; CDR3 protein: CASSLGQGNTEAFF
clone size: NA; D gene: NA; J gene: TRBJ2-5; V gene: TRBV18; CDR3 DNA: TGTGCCAGCTCACCTCGGACGGCAGGGAAGGAGACCCAGTACTTC; CDR3 protein: CASSPRTAGKETQYF
clone size: NA; D gene: NA; J gene: TRBJ2-2; V gene: TRBV7-8; CDR3 DNA: TGTGCCAGCATCGATGACAGATACACCGGGGAGCTGTTTTTT; CDR3 protein: CASIDDRYTGELFF
clone size: few; D gene: NA; J gene: TRBJ1-1; V gene: TRBV12-3/TRBV12-4; CDR3 DNA: TGTGCCAGCAGTTATAACAAGAACACTGAAGCTTTCTTT; CDR3 protein: CASSYNKNTEAFF
clone size: NA; D gene: TRBD1; J gene: TRBJ1-6; V gene: TRBV9; CDR3 DNA: TGTGCCAGCAGCTTAGGACAGGGACTCTATAATTCACCCCTCCACTTT; CDR3 protein: CASSLGQGLYNSPLHF
clone size: NA; D gene: NA; J gene: TRBJ2-7; V gene: TRBV28; CDR3 DNA: TGTGCCACTGGCACTAGCTTCGGGACCTACGAGCAGTACTTC; CDR3 protein: CATGTSFGTYEQYF
clone size: NA; D gene: NA; J gene: TRBJ2-3; V gene: TRBV7-3; CDR3 DNA: TGTGCCAGCAGCTTAAATGTAAACACAGATACGCAGTATTTT; CDR3 protein: CASSLNVNTDTQYF
clone size: NA; D gene: NA; J gene: TRBJ2-7; V gene: TRBV15; CDR3 DNA: TGTGCCACCAGCAGAGATCTCATGGGCTCTCGGGAGCAGTACTTC; CDR3 protein: CATSRDLMGSREQYF
clone size: NA; D gene: TRBD1; J gene: TRBJ1-3; V gene: TRBV7-3; CDR3 DNA: TGTGCCAGCAGCCGTACCACAGGGGGCGGTGGAAACACCATATATTTT; CDR3 protein: CASSRTTGGGGNTIYF
clone size: NA; D gene: NA; J gene: TRBJ1-2; V gene: TRBV15; CDR3 DNA: TGTGCCACCAGCAGAGGAGTGGGCTACACCTTC; CDR3 protein: CATSRGVGYTF